Listed below are T cell receptor beta chains from one sample, sequenced in a study of shared clonotypes between healthy human individuals. This table comes from immunoSEQ multiplex PCR, and its TCRdb copy is limited to in-frame clones, with some not included. There are 850,000 to 1,200,000 clones in the sample; approximately 72% occur only once, and approximately 1.5% lies in the top ten. The sample taken for sequencing was memory CD4+ T cells sorted from blood. The receptors were sampled from a man between 18 and 29 years old in good health. The CDR3 runs from the conserved cysteine through the conserved F or W. A D gene is named only where the DNA matches it firmly. A clone size is listed for some rows: how often the clone was seen (once, few, many), or a class if it is expanded.

TRBD1	TRBJ2-1	TRBV5-1	.	TGCGCCAGCAGCTTGGGACAGGGCTTCTACAATGAGCAGTTCTTC	CASSLGQGFYNEQFF
.	TRBJ2-6	TRBV5-4	.	TGTGCCAGCAGCTTCTATTCCGGGGGGGCCAACGTCCTGACTTTC	CASSFYSGGANVLTF
TRBD2	TRBJ2-1	TRBV7-9	once	TGTGCCAGCAGCTTGGACCTAGCGGGATCGGGGGATGAGCAGTTCTTC	CASSLDLAGSGDEQFF
TRBD2	TRBJ2-3	TRBV29-1	.	TGCAGCGTCCAGGAGCGGGATTTTAGCACAGATACGCAGTATTTT	CSVQERDFSTDTQYF
TRBD1	TRBJ2-3	TRBV11-3	.	TGTGCCAGCAGCGCCGGGACAGGGGTGGGCACAGATACGCAGTATTTT	CASSAGTGVGTDTQYF
.	TRBJ2-7	TRBV18	.	TGTGCCAGCTCACCCGAGGGCGGGTCCGGCGAGCAGTACTTC	CASSPEGGSGEQYF
.	TRBJ1-5	TRBV30	.	TGTGCCTGGAGTATTTGGGGAGTTAGTCAGCCCCAGCATTTT	CAWSIWGVSQPQHF
.	TRBJ1-5	TRBV6-1	.	TGTGCCAGCAGTGAGGCCAGGGCCTATCAGCCCCAGCATTTT	CASSEARAYQPQHF
TRBD1	TRBJ2-7	TRBV5-5	.	TGTGCCAGCAGCTTTGCGGACAGGGGAGGTCGCGAGCAGTACTTC	CASSFADRGGREQYF
.	TRBJ1-5	TRBV6-6	few	TGTGCCAGCTCCCAGGGAGGGTCGGGCAATCAGCCCCAGCATTTT	CASSQGGSGNQPQHF
.	TRBJ2-7	TRBV10-3	.	TGTGCCATCAGTGTGTTAGCGGAAGAGCAGTACTTC	CAISVLAEEQYF
.	TRBJ2-2	TRBV10-1	.	TGCGCCAGCAGTTCCGGAGGGGTGGGGACCGGGGAGCTGTTTTTT	CASSSGGVGTGELFF
.	TRBJ2-1	TRBV29-1	once	TGCAGCGTTGCGGGAGCGACCTCCTACAATGAGCAGTTCTTC	CSVAGATSYNEQFF
TRBD1	TRBJ2-2	TRBV6-1	.	TGTGCCAGCAGCACGGACAGGGTGGGGGAGCTGTTTTTT	CASSTDRVGELFF
TRBD2	TRBJ2-5	TRBV2	.	TGTGCCAGCAGTGGACCCGGGACTAGCGGGAAAGAGACCCAGTACTTC	CASSGPGTSGKETQYF
.	TRBJ2-3	TRBV29-1	.	TGCAGCGTTGGAGAATGGGGGGGCACAGATACGCAGTATTTT	CSVGEWGGTDTQYF
TRBD1	TRBJ2-7	TRBV28	.	TGTGCCAGCAGTGCCCCGGCGACAGGGGGGCTGTCCTACGAGCAGTACTTC	CASSAPATGGLSYEQYF
.	TRBJ2-5	TRBV2	.	TGTGCCAGTTGGGACCAGAAAAACCAAGAGACCCAGTACTTC	CASWDQKNQETQYF
TRBD1	TRBJ1-1	TRBV10-3	.	TGTGCCATAAGTACAGGGGGCACTGAAGCTTTCTTT	CAISTGGTEAFF
TRBD2	TRBJ2-5	TRBV7-9	.	TGTGCCAGCAGCGCAGGGACTAGCGGACCCCAAGAGACCCAGTACTTC	CASSAGTSGPQETQYF
.	TRBJ1-2	TRBV9	.	TGTGCCAGCAGCGTAGGTTGGGGGGGCGGTGGCTACACCTTC	CASSVGWGGGGYTF
.	TRBJ1-1	TRBV2	few	TGTGCCAGCAAGGGGGGGCTGGGCACTGAAGCTTTCTTT	CASKGGLGTEAFF
TRBD1	TRBJ2-5	TRBV29-1	.	TGCAGCGTTTCCTCAGGGGGCGGCAATTCAGCGTCCCAGTACTTC	CSVSSGGGNSASQYF
.	TRBJ1-6	TRBV10-3	many	TGTGCCATCAGTTATACCGAAGATTCACCCCTCCACTTT	CAISYTEDSPLHF
.	TRBJ2-5	TRBV6-4	once	TGTGCCAGCATGCAGGGAGAGACCCAGTACTTC	CASMQGETQYF
TRBD1	TRBJ1-4	TRBV30	.	TGTGCCTGGGCTGGACAGGGGGGTAGACTGTTTTTT	CAWAGQGGRLFF
.	TRBJ1-1	TRBV2	.	TGTGCCAGCAGAGAAACTGGGGGATATTACACTGAAGCTTTCTTT	CASRETGGYYTEAFF
.	TRBJ1-5	TRBV6-6	few	TGTGCCAGCAGTCGACGGACAGAGAATCAGCCCCAGCATTTT	CASSRRTENQPQHF
TRBD1	TRBJ2-5	TRBV6-5	.	TGTGCCAGCAGGGGACAGGGAGAAGAGGCCCAGTACTTC	CASRGQGEEAQYF
TRBD2	TRBJ2-1	TRBV2	.	TGTGCCAGCAGTCTCACCCCGGGACTAGCGGGAGCAAAGGGGTACAATGAGCAGTTCTTC	CASSLTPGLAGAKGYNEQFF
TRBD1	TRBJ2-7	TRBV5-1	.	TGCGCCAGCAGCTTGGCCGCTACCACCGGGACAGGGGGCTACGAGCAGTACTTC	CASSLAATTGTGGYEQYF
TRBD2	TRBJ2-7	TRBV6-1	.	TGTGCCAGCAGCGCGTCCGGGACTACCCTCGAGCAGTACTTC	CASSASGTTLEQYF
.	TRBJ1-2	TRBV28	.	TGTGCCAGCAGTCTAACCGACGGGAAGGGCTACACCTTC	CASSLTDGKGYTF
.	TRBJ1-6	TRBV6-5	.	TGTGCCACCTCGCGGGCCGGTGTAAATTCACCCCTCCACTTT	CATSRAGVNSPLHF
TRBD2	TRBJ2-1	TRBV5-1	.	TGCGCCAGCAGCCCTCCCGGGGGGTACAATGAGCAGTTCTTC	CASSPPGGYNEQFF
.	TRBJ1-6	TRBV6-5	.	TGTGCCAGCAGTTACATTAATTCACCCCTCCACTTT	CASSYINSPLHF
TRBD1	TRBJ2-7	TRBV7-9	.	TGTGCCAGCAGCTACGGACAGGACTCCTACGAGCAGTACTTC	CASSYGQDSYEQYF
.	TRBJ1-1	TRBV9	.	TGTGCCAGCAGCGTAGGATGGGGGCAGACTGAAGCTTTCTTT	CASSVGWGQTEAFF
.	TRBJ1-3	TRBV6-1	few	TGTGCCAGCAGGGGACTTTTAATCTCTGGAAACACCATATATTTT	CASRGLLISGNTIYF
.	TRBJ1-5	TRBV19	.	TGTGCCAGTAGTCTGGGTAGAGGGGTGTATGGCAATCAGCCCCAGCATTTT	CASSLGRGVYGNQPQHF
.	TRBJ2-3	TRBV9	.	TGTGCCAGCTCCGGGACTGCCACAGATACGCAGTATTTT	CASSGTATDTQYF
.	TRBJ1-3	TRBV5-1	.	TGCGCCAGCAGCTCGACAGGAACCTCTGGAAACACCATATATTTT	CASSSTGTSGNTIYF
.	TRBJ1-4	TRBV19	.	TGTGCCAGTAGTATAGGAGGCCTCACTGCAACTAATGAAAAACTGTTTTTT	CASSIGGLTATNEKLFF
TRBD2	TRBJ2-3	TRBV5-6	.	TGTGCCAGCAGCCCAGGGACTAGCGGGCACACAGATACGCAGTATTTT	CASSPGTSGHTDTQYF